This is a list of T cell receptor beta chains from one sample in a study of early stage breast cancer tumors. Assay used: immunoSEQ multiplex PCR; TCRdb lists only in-frame clones, some missing. The table shows thousands of clones, with over 65% occurring only once. Sequences were obtained from normal breast tissue next to the tumor. The receptors come from a person aged 35-55 years with breast cancer. CDR3s leave out the opening cysteine and the closing phenylalanine or tryptophan. Size tells how often a clone was seen (once, few, many) or the class of an expanded clone, and some rows leave it out.

TRBV6-5	NA	13	TRBJ2-7	ASSYPGRSSYEQY
TRBV7-8	few	12	TRBJ2-7	ASSFDRNSYEQY
TRBV4-1	few	10	TRBJ1-2	ASIQRGYGYT
TRBV7-9	once	12	TRBJ2-3	ASSPGSSLDTQY
TRBV2	NA	13	TRBJ2-4	ASSEGVEYLGIQY
TRBV5-3	NA	10	TRBJ2-7	ASTQQGSEQY
TRBV2	NA	12	TRBJ2-7	ASSPTGALDEQY
TRBV30	NA	12	TRBJ1-1	AWSVNGLNTEAF
TRBV2	NA	13	TRBJ2-1	ASSLGTSGYNEQF
TRBV7-6	NA	12	TRBJ2-1	ASVPGPQENEQF
TRBV6-1	NA	10	TRBJ1-2	ASSVGPYGYT
TRBV19	few	12	TRBJ1-1	ASSTYRAPTEAF
TRBV5-1	NA	13	TRBJ2-7	ASNWGLAGGDEQY
TRBV9	NA	15	TRBJ2-6	ASSVDVPGTGANVLT
TRBV4-1	NA	14	TRBJ1-3	ASSPGQIQTGNTIY
TRBV5-1	NA	13	TRBJ2-1	ASSSRLAGAGEQF
TRBV6-4	NA	11	TRBJ2-1	ASSSGSYNEQF
TRBV6-4	NA	13	TRBJ2-5	ARIVRQGLRETQY
TRBV2	NA	10	TRBJ2-2	ASTLNTGELF
TRBV6-1	once	12	TRBJ1-2	ASSDTTEDYGYT
TRBV18	NA	13	TRBJ1-1	ASSPWRSMNTEAF
TRBV6-5	NA	11	TRBJ1-1	ASSYSPDREAF
TRBV7-5	NA	13	TRBJ1-2	ASSLRGQGVEGYT
TRBV27	NA	12	TRBJ2-3	ASSSGGYTDTQY
TRBV27	NA	14	TRBJ2-1	ASRPLAGGGYNEQF
TRBV7-7	NA	13	TRBJ2-5	ASSLGLAGVGEQY
TRBV10-2	few	14	TRBJ2-3	ASSINRGGITDTQY
TRBV2	NA	11	TRBJ1-4	ASVREPSEKLF
TRBV7-3	NA	16	TRBJ2-3	ASSLRGRGETRTDTQY
TRBV21-1	NA	15	TRBJ1-4	ASRMYIATRHNEKLF
TRBV9	NA	10	TRBJ2-3	ASSPDWDTQY
TRBV10-2	NA	14	TRBJ2-3	ASSEFETSGTDTQY
TRBV4-2	few	12	TRBJ2-7	ASSQTDSSYEQY
TRBV11-2	NA	10	TRBJ2-5	ASSLALEGQY
TRBV7-9	NA	13	TRBJ2-4	ASSPTGGTKNIQY
TRBV7-9	NA	14	TRBJ2-1	ASSQQGLAFLSEQF
TRBV7-8	NA	13	TRBJ1-1	ASSLADDRVTEAF
TRBV11-2	NA	17	TRBJ2-7	ASSLFAGQGNGESYEQY
TRBV7-3	once	12	TRBJ2-6	ASSPSSGANVLT
TRBV7-9	few	12	TRBJ1-1	ASSLALGNTEAF
TRBV19	few	12	TRBJ1-2	ASIPGQGIVGYT
TRBV15	NA	13	TRBJ2-5	ATRPGTVDGETQY
TRBV11-2	NA	12	TRBJ2-5	ASSLGLARETQY
TRBV5-6	NA	15	TRBJ2-3	ASSIGFGSGRADTQY
TRBV4-1	NA	14	TRBJ2-7	ASSQRAGATSYEQY
TRBV30	few	9	TRBJ2-7	AWRKVYEQY